A selection of T cell receptor beta chains follows, all from one sample in a study of T cells after yellow fever vaccination. TCRdb re-called the 5' RACE reads with MiXCR, one entry per CDR3 protein. The sample has hundreds of thousands of distinct CDR3 sequences, approximately 18% seen once. Sequencing used PBMCs, obtained before the yellow fever booster vaccination. Receptors were obtained from a man aged 18 to 30 who received the YFV17D yellow fever vaccine. CDR3s include the opening cysteine and the closing phenylalanine or tryptophan. D genes are given only for firm matches. Clone size is stated in some rows and not others, as once, few, many or a class when expanded.

abundance	d_gene	v_gene	j_gene	len	CDR3nt	CDR3aa
few	.	TRBV7-9	TRBJ2-1	15	TGTGCCAGCAGCTTACAGGGGTGGTCCTACAATGAGCAGTTCTTC	CASSLQGWSYNEQFF
.	TRBD1	TRBV18	TRBJ1-1	13	TGTGCCAGCACGACAGGGCGAAACACTGAAGCTTTCTTT	CASTTGRNTEAFF
many	TRBD2	TRBV28	TRBJ2-3	15	TGTGCCAGCACTAGCGGGGGGGTTGGGACAGATACGCAGTATTTT	CASTSGGVGTDTQYF
few	TRBD1	TRBV12-3/TRBV12-4	TRBJ1-5	14	TGTGCCAGCAGTAGCTCACAGGGGTTGGGGCCCCAGCATTTT	CASSSSQGLGPQHF
.	.	TRBV2	TRBJ1-3	14	TGTGCCAGCAGTGGGCAGCTCTCTGGAAACACCATATATTTT	CASSGQLSGNTIYF
few	TRBD2	TRBV7-9	TRBJ2-1	14	TGTGCCAGCCGTGGACTAGCGGTCTACAATGAGCAGTTCTTC	CASRGLAVYNEQFF
.	.	TRBV4-3	TRBJ1-5	15	TGCGCCAGCAGCCAAGATCTATCCAGCAATCTGCCCCAGCATTTT	CASSQDLSSNLPQHF
few	.	TRBV7-9	TRBJ2-2	16	TGTGCCAGCAGCCCCGCTAGCATCCGAAACACCGGGGAGCTGTTTTTT	CASSPASIRNTGELFF
.	TRBD2	TRBV5-1	TRBJ2-3	17	TGCGCCAGCAGCCTTAAACCCGGGACTAGCGGGGGGGCCACGCAGTATTTT	CASSLKPGTSGGATQYF
few	.	TRBV28	TRBJ2-7	12	TGTGCCAGCAGTTTAACCGTGCTCGAGCAGTACTTC	CASSLTVLEQYF
.	.	TRBV7-2	TRBJ1-3	16	TGTGCCAGCAGCTGGATCGGGACAAACTCTGGAAACACCATATATTTT	CASSWIGTNSGNTIYF
.	TRBD2	TRBV6-5	TRBJ2-3	14	TGTGCCAGCAGGAGAGGACTAGTCCCTGGTACGCAGTATTTT	CASRRGLVPGTQYF
.	.	TRBV5-1	TRBJ2-1	14	TGCGCCAGCAGCTCCGGGACCCTTTACAATGAGCAGTTCTTC	CASSSGTLYNEQFF
few	.	TRBV7-9	TRBJ2-7	14	TGTGCCAGCAGCCCGGCTACACCCCCGAAGCAGCAGTACTTC	CASSPATPPKQQYF
few	.	TRBV5-5	TRBJ2-7	12	TGTGCCAGCAGCCAACTACCATCCGAGCAGTACTTC	CASSQLPSEQYF
.	.	TRBV7-8	TRBJ1-5	14	TGTGCCAGCAGCTTACACCCCGGGGATCAGCCCCAGCATTTT	CASSLHPGDQPQHF
.	TRBD1	TRBV20-1	TRBJ1-4	13	TGCAGTGCCAGGGGGCTGGCGGGCGAAAAACTGTTTTTT	CSARGLAGEKLFF
.	.	TRBV10-1	TRBJ1-6	13	TGCGCCAGCAGTAGGGATGACAATTCACCCCTCCACTTT	CASSRDDNSPLHF
few	.	TRBV7-2	TRBJ1-4	13	TGTGCCAGCAGCTCCTCGTTGTCTGAAAAACTGTTTTTT	CASSSSLSEKLFF
.	.	TRBV7-9	TRBJ2-3	12	TGTGCCAGCAGCCCACTGCCGAATACGCAGTATTTT	CASSPLPNTQYF
few	.	TRBV20-1	TRBJ2-7	14	TGCAGTGCCATAAAACTCTTTAGGGACTACGAGCAGTACTTC	CSAIKLFRDYEQYF
.	.	TRBV4-1	TRBJ1-2	15	TGCGCCAGCAGCCAAGAATTCGATGCCCTCTATGGCTACACCTTC	CASSQEFDALYGYTF
.	TRBD2	TRBV10-3	TRBJ2-3	16	TGTGCCATCAGTGATGGACTAGCGGGGTCCACAGATACGCAGTATTTT	CAISDGLAGSTDTQYF
few	.	TRBV28	TRBJ2-4	14	TGTGCCAGCAGTTTGTTGTCAGGGTTGGGCATTCAGTACTTC	CASSLLSGLGIQYF
.	.	TRBV5-6	TRBJ2-2	18	TGTGCCAGCAGCTTGTCTCCGAACTTCGACAGGGAGGCCGGGGAGCTGTTTTTT	CASSLSPNFDREAGELFF
few	.	TRBV6-1	TRBJ2-1	13	TGTGCCAGCAGTGAACTCTTAGGAGTCGCCGGGGTCTTC	CASSELLGVAGVF
.	.	TRBV29-1	TRBJ1-1	14	TGCAGCGTACCTACCGGGACGACGAACACTGAAGCTTTCTTT	CSVPTGTTNTEAFF
many	TRBD2	TRBV11-2	TRBJ2-3	16	TGTGCCAGCAGCTTGGGAGCGGGGGGTAGCACAGATACGCAGTATTTT	CASSLGAGGSTDTQYF
many	TRBD2	TRBV6-5	TRBJ2-3	13	TGTGCCAGCAATGCGGGACTAGCGGATACGCAGTATTTT	CASNAGLADTQYF
few	.	TRBV6-5	TRBJ1-1	17	TGTGCCAGCAACTCCGCAGGGGCATTATTCGGGGACACTGAAGCTTTCTTT	CASNSAGALFGDTEAFF
few	.	TRBV12-3/TRBV12-4	TRBJ1-6	14	TGTGCCAGCACTCCGACCGCACATAATTCACCCCTCCACTTT	CASTPTAHNSPLHF
few	TRBD2	TRBV7-2	TRBJ2-1	15	TGTGCCAGCAGCTTAGCTAACGTCTCCGCGGGGGTGCAGTTCTTC	CASSLANVSAGVQFF
.	.	TRBV6-5	TRBJ1-2	14	TGTGCCAGCAGTTCGAGAGCAGGGTGGTACGGCTACACCTTC	CASSSRAGWYGYTF
.	TRBD1	TRBV12-3/TRBV12-4	TRBJ2-1	13	TGCGCCAGCAGCCTACAGGGGTACAATGAGCAGTTCTTC	CASSLQGYNEQFF
many	.	TRBV5-5	TRBJ2-5	14	TGTGCCAGCAGCTTGGAATGGGGACAAGAGACCCAGTACTTC	CASSLEWGQETQYF
.	.	TRBV6-1	TRBJ2-7	13	TGTGCCAGCAGTGCAATTCCCTTGGACGAGCAGTACTTC	CASSAIPLDEQYF
.	.	TRBV6-6	TRBJ1-5	13	TGTGCCAGCGCACAGGGTATGGGTCAGCCCCAGCATTTT	CASAQGMGQPQHF
few	.	TRBV5-1	TRBJ1-1	15	TGCGCCAGCAGCCGTATCACCCAGGGAAACACTGAAGCTTTCTTT	CASSRITQGNTEAFF
few	.	TRBV5-1	TRBJ2-1	16	TGCGCCAGCAGCTTGACCGCAGGGGGGGCAGAAAATGAGCAGTTCTTC	CASSLTAGGAENEQFF
many	TRBD1	TRBV7-2	TRBJ1-1	14	TGTGCCAGCAGCTCTAGACAGGGCGGGACTGAAGCTTTCTTT	CASSSRQGGTEAFF
.	TRBD1	TRBV6-5	TRBJ1-2	15	TGTGCCAGCAGTTACCGGGGACAGGGGCTGGATGGCTACACCTTC	CASSYRGQGLDGYTF
.	.	TRBV7-2	TRBJ2-1	16	TGTGCCAGCAGCTTCCTACGGGGTGTCACATACAATGAGCAGTTCTTC	CASSFLRGVTYNEQFF
once	.	TRBV19	TRBJ2-3	14	TGTGCCAGTAGTGCGTTTTCAAGCACAGATACGCAGTATTTT	CASSAFSSTDTQYF
.	TRBD2	TRBV4-2	TRBJ2-6	16	TGTGCCTCTGAAGATGGGGGGGGCTCTGGGGCCAACGTCCTGACTTTC	CASEDGGGSGANVLTF
.	.	TRBV12-3/TRBV12-4	TRBJ1-6	15	TGTGCCAGCAGTTATGAAGGGCACAATAATTCACCCCTCCACTTT	CASSYEGHNNSPLHF
few	TRBD1	TRBV5-1	TRBJ2-7	16	TGCGCCAGCAGCTTGGGGACAGGCCCGAGCTCCTACGAGCAGTACTTC	CASSLGTGPSSYEQYF
few	.	TRBV5-1	TRBJ1-2	16	TGCGCCACCGTTCCCGCCGAGGTTCCCCGTAACTATGGCTACACCTTC	CATVPAEVPRNYGYTF
.	.	TRBV5-1	TRBJ1-1	15	TGCGCCAGCAGCAGTAGTGCCAGGAGGAACACTGAAGCTTTCTTT	CASSSSARRNTEAFF
few	.	TRBV4-2	TRBJ1-1	15	TGTGCCAGCAGCCCACTCAGTCCGACAAACACTGAAGCTTTCTTT	CASSPLSPTNTEAFF
.	.	TRBV5-6	TRBJ1-2	16	TGTGCCAGCAGCACCCTGCTCGGGGCGGGCTATTATGGCTACACCTTC	CASSTLLGAGYYGYTF
.	TRBD1	TRBV20-1	TRBJ2-5	15	TGCAGTGCCAGGACAGGGGGAGCGGTATACGGGACCCAGTACTTC	CSARTGGAVYGTQYF
few	.	TRBV12-3/TRBV12-4	TRBJ1-1	15	TGTGCCAGCACCGCCGGGGGTGGGAGAAACACTGAAGCTTTCTTT	CASTAGGGRNTEAFF
once	.	TRBV29-1	TRBJ2-1	12	TGCAGCGTTGGACAAGCAGGGAATGAGCAGTTCTTC	CSVGQAGNEQFF